This T cell receptor (beta chain) was found in a study of cytomegalovirus exposure and HLA in healthy donors. Method: immunoSEQ multiplex PCR; TCRdb's copy keeps in-frame clones and lacks some. Of approximately 170,000 clones detected, 85% appear once; the ten largest clones hold approximately 15%. Germline V gives CDR1 MDHEN, CDR2 SYDVKM. V was pared by 3 bases and J by 8 bases, with 16 bases between. The CDR3 sequence is 15 residues long. The sequence was obtained from a man between 18 and 35 years old in good health and CMV-seropositive. Sequencing used PBMCs. The rearrangement uses TRBV28 and TRBJ1-4, with TRBD1 as a possible D gene (5 bases). The CDR3 region is CASSFGQGRLEKLFF. The CDR3 DNA sequence: TGTGCCAGCAGTTTCGGGCAGGGCCGGTTGGAAAAACTGTTTTTT.